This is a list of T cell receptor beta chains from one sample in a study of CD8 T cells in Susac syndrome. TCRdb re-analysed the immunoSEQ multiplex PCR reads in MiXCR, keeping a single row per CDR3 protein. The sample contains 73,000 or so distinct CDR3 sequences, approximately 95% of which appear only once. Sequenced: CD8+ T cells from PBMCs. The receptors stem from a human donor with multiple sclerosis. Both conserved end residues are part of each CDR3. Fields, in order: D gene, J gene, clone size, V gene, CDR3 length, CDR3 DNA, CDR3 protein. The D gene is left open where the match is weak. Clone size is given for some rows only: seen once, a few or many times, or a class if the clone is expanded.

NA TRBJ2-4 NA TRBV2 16 TGTGCCAGCAGCTCCCAGAAGGGGAAGGGTGCAAACATTCAGTACTTC CASSSQKGKGANIQYF
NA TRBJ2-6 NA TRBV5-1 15 TGCGCCAGCAGTGTTGATCCCTCTGGGGCCAACGTCCTGACTTTC CASSVDPSGANVLTF
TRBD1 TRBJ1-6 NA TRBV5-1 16 TGCGCCAGCAGCTTCTACGGAGGGGGCGGGAATTCACCCCTCCACTTT CASSFYGGGGNSPLHF
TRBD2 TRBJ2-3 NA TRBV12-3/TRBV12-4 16 TGTGCCAGCAGAACCGGACTAAGCGGGGCCACAGATACGCAGTATTTT CASRTGLSGATDTQYF
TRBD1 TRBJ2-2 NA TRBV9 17 TGTGCCAGCAGCGTAGAAGTCCAGGGGGCTTGGACCGGGGAGCTGTTTTTT CASSVEVQGAWTGELFF
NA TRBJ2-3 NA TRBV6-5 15 TGTGCCAGCAGTTTGACGGAGACTAGCACAGATACGCAGTATTTT CASSLTETSTDTQYF
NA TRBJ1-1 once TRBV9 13 TGTGCCAGCAGCGTAGTATCGAAGGCTGAAGCTTTCTTT CASSVVSKAEAFF
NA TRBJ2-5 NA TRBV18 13 TGTGCCAGCTCACGGGGATCGAAAGAGACCCAGTACTTC CASSRGSKETQYF
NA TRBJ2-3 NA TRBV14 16 TGTGCCAGCAGCCAACCGGGGGGCCCCGGCACAGATACGCAGTATTTT CASSQPGGPGTDTQYF
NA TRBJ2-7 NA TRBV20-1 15 TGCAGTGCTCTTCCCCCCGGGACTCCCTTCTACGAGCAGTACTTC CSALPPGTPFYEQYF
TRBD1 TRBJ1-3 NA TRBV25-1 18 TGTGCCAGCGTAGGGACGTGGGACAGCGGAACCTCTGGAAACACCATATATTTT CASVGTWDSGTSGNTIYF
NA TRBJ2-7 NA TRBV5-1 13 TGCGCCAGCAGCTTGACAGGAGCCTACGAGCAGTACTTC CASSLTGAYEQYF
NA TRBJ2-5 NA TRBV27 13 TGTGCCAGCAGTTTCCCCGGAGGGGAGACCCAGTACTTC CASSFPGGETQYF
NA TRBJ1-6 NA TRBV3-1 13 TGTGCCAGCCTGGGCCGAAATAATTCACCCCTCCACTTT CASLGRNNSPLHF
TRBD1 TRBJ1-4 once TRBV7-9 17 TGTGCCAGCAGCGTGGACAGGGGATACTCAACTAATGAAAAACTGTTTTTT CASSVDRGYSTNEKLFF
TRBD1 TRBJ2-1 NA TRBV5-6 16 TGTGCCAGCAGCTTTGATGGACAGGGCCTATACAATGAGCAGTTCTTC CASSFDGQGLYNEQFF
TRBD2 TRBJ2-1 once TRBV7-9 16 TGTGCCAGCAGCTCCCTAGCGGGGCTCGTTTACAATGAGCAGTTCTTC CASSSLAGLVYNEQFF
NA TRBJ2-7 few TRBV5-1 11 TGCGCCAGCAGCTTGACAGACGAGCAGTACTTC CASSLTDEQYF
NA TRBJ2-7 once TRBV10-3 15 TGTGCCATCAGTGAGTCCAGGGAGAACCCCTACGAGCAGTACTTC CAISESRENPYEQYF
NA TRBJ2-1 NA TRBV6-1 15 TGTGCCAGCAGTCCCAGGGTCTTTTCCTACAATGAGCAGTTCTTC CASSPRVFSYNEQFF
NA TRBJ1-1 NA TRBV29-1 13 TGCAGCGTTGTGATACGGTTGAACACTGAAGCTTTCTTT CSVVIRLNTEAFF
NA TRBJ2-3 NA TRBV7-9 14 TGTGCCAGCAGCTTGTGGGGCAGCACAGATACGCAGTATTTT CASSLWGSTDTQYF
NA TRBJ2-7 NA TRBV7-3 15 TGTGCCAGCAGCTTAACAGGGGCAAGCTCCTACGAGCAGTACTTC CASSLTGASSYEQYF
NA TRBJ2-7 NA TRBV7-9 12 TGTGCCAGCAGCTTAGGACACGCCGAGCAGTACTTC CASSLGHAEQYF
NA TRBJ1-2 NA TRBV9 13 TGTGCCAGCAGCCCAGATCCCCCTGGTGGCTACACCTTC CASSPDPPGGYTF
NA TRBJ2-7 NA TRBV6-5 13 TGTGCCAGCAGTTACTTACAGGGCCACGAGCAGTACTTC CASSYLQGHEQYF
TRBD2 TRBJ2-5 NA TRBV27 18 TGTGCCAGCAGTCTCCTCGGATTTAGCGGGGGGGTTGGAGAGACCCAGTACTTC CASSLLGFSGGVGETQYF
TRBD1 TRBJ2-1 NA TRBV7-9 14 TGTGCCAGCGAGGGGGACAGGTCCTACAATGAGCAGTTCTTC CASEGDRSYNEQFF
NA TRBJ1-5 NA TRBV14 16 TGTGCCAGCAGCCAGACCTTGTCACCCGACAATCAGCCCCAGCATTTT CASSQTLSPDNQPQHF
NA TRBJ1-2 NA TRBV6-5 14 TGTGCCAGCAGTTTCCAGGGAGGAGGGGAAGGCTACACCTTC CASSFQGGGEGYTF
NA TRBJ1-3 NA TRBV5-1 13 TGCGCCAGCAGCTTGGCGTACGGAAACACCATATATTTT CASSLAYGNTIYF
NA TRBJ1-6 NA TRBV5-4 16 TGTGCCAGCAGCTCCTTGGGGTTGGAGCCCAATTCACCCCTCCACTTT CASSSLGLEPNSPLHF
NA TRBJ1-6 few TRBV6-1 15 TGTGCCAGCAGTCCATTGGTAGGGGAGCGGGCACCCCTCCACTTT CASSPLVGERAPLHF
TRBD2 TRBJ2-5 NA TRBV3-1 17 TGTGCCAGCAGCCAAGGCACTAGCGGGACCAGCCAAGAGACCCAGTACTTC CASSQGTSGTSQETQYF
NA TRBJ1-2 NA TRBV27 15 TGTGCCAGCAGTTTACGAGGGGCTAATGGGTATGGCTACACCTTC CASSLRGANGYGYTF
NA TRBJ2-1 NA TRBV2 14 TGTGCCAGAAAAGAGAGTTTAGGGTACAATGAGCAGTTCTTC CARKESLGYNEQFF
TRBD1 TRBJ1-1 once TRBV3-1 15 TGTGCCAGCAGCCAAGAAGGGACAGGGGAAAGTGAAGCTTTCTTT CASSQEGTGESEAFF
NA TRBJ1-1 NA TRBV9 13 TGTGCCAGCAGCACCTACTTCCTCAGTGAAGCTTTCTTT CASSTYFLSEAFF
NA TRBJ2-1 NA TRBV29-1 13 TGCAGCGTCGGACCGAGCTCCTACAATGAGCAGTTCTTC CSVGPSSYNEQFF
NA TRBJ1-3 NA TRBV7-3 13 TGTGCCAGCAGCCTCACCCTTGGAAACACCATATATTTT CASSLTLGNTIYF
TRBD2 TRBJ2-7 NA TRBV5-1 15 TGCGCCAGTTCGGGGACTAGCGGTCCCTCCTACGAGCAGTACTTC CASSGTSGPSYEQYF
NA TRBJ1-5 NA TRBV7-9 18 TGTGCCAGCAGCTCCGGCGTGGGGGGGAGCGATAGCAATCAGCCCCAGCATTTT CASSSGVGGSDSNQPQHF
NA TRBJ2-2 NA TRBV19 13 TGTGCCAGTAGCAGCAGACACACCGGGGAGCTGTTTTTT CASSSRHTGELFF
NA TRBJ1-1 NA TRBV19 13 TGTGCCAGTAGTATCCGGGCAGCCTCTGAAGCTTTCTTT CASSIRAASEAFF
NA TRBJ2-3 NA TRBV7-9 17 TGTGCCAGCAGCCCCCGCCTGGGGACTCCTAGCACAGATACGCAGTATTTT CASSPRLGTPSTDTQYF
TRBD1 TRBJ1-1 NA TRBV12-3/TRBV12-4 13 TGTGCCAGCAGACCTACAGGGGACACTGAAGCTTTCTTT CASRPTGDTEAFF
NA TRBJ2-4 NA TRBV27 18 TGTGCCAGCAGTCTAGGCGCTGAGGGGGTCGGCCTCCGAGTCATTCAGTACTTC CASSLGAEGVGLRVIQYF
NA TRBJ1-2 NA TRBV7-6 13 TGTGCCAGCAGCCTAGGGACCGTCTATGGCTACACCTTC CASSLGTVYGYTF